The clone carrying this T cell receptor beta chain came up once. As yet, its antigen is unknown. The data stem from a study of OX40 agonist ivuxolimab in advanced cancers. Findings of the study overall: It was not determined which antigens were specifically recognized by the peripheral T cells that had undergone clonal expansion. Clones of CD4+ and CD8+ blood T cells grew by week 6 at doses of 0.1 to 3.0 mg/kg.

Sequencing used immunoSEQ multiplex PCR; TCRdb keeps in-frame clones, though not all of them. The data contain around 100,000 clones, around 93% of them singletons. Trimming pared 2 bases from V and 2 bases from J, leaving 5 bases between. This CDR3 has 13 residues. CDR1 is SNHLY and CDR2 is FYNNEI in the germline V gene. This receptor was taken from an adult with an advanced solid tumor such as melanoma, head and neck, liver or kidney cancer. V is TRBV2 and J is TRBJ2-3; no reliable D call. This sample comprised CD4+ or CD8+ T cells sorted from blood, obtained in a trial of the OX40 agonist ivuxolimab. CDR3 sequence: CASSERLTDTQYF. The DNA of the CDR3 is TGTGCCAGCAGTGAAAGACTCACAGATACGCAGTATTTT.